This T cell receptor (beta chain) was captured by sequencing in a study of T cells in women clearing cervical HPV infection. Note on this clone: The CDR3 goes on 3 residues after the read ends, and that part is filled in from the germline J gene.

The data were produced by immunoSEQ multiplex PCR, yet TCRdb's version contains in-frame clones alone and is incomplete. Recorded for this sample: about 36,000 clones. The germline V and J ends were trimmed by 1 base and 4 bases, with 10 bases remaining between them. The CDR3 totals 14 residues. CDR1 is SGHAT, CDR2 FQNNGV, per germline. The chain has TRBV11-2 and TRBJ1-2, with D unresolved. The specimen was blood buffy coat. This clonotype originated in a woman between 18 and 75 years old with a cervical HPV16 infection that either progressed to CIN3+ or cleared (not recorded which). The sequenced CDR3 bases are TGTGCCAGCAGCTTAGGAGGGCAGGTCTATGGC. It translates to CASSLGGQVYG. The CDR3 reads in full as CASSLGGQVYGYTF.